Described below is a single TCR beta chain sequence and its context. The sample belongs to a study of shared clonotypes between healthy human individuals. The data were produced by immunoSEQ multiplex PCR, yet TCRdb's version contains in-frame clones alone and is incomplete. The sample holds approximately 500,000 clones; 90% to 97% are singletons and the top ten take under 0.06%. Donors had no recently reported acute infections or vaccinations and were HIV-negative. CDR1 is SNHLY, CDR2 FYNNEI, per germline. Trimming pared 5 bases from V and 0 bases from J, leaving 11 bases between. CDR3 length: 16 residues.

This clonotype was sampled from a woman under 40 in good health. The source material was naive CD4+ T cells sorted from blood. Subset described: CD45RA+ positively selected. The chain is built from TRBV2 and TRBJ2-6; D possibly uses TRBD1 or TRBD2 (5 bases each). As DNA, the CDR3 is TGTGCCAGCAGTCCGGGGCAGCGCTCTGGGGCCAACGTCCTGACTTTC. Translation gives CASSPGQRSGANVLTF.